The 8 T cell receptor beta chains in this list originate from one sample, sequenced in a study of Tregs in tolerant kidney transplant recipients. Only in-frame clones appear in the TCRdb table, and some are missing; sequencing was by immunoSEQ multiplex PCR. The sample has 12,000 to 15,000 clones; the top ten hold about 4%. Mixed chimerism was transient after nonmyeloablative marrow transplants from related graft donors. Sequences were derived from CD4+ T cells from blood (PBMCs), sampled 12 months after the transplant. The origin of the receptors is a human patient who received a combined kidney and bone marrow transplant. The graft donor may have given rise to some T cells.

As regards this clone: The read ends 3 residues early relative to the CDR3; the germline J gene fills the gap. The chain combines TRBV10-3 with TRBJ2-1, with TRBD2 matching 13 bases. This CDR3 region has 14 residues. J gave up 8 bases and V 2 bases, and 0 bases lay outside the gene matches. Germline lookup yields CDR1 ENHRY and CDR2 SYGVKD. This CDR3 is CAISEGLAGDEQFF. The covered CDR3 bases are TGTGCCATCAGTGAGGGACTAGCGGGAGATGAG.

The CDR3 loop is CASSLLVHNEQFF. The covered CDR3 bases are TGTGCCAGCAGCTTACTAGTCCATAATGAG. The rearrangement links TRBV11-3 to TRBJ2-1; unclear D gene. The missing CDR3 end, 3 residues past where the read stops, is filled in from the germline J gene. Trimming removed 2 bases from V and 7 bases from J, with 9 bases in between. CDR1 is SGHNT and CDR2 is YENEEA in the germline V gene. The CDR3 spans 13 residues.

This CDR3 is CASRAVTNTEAFF. The part of the CDR3 DNA that was read is TGTGCCAGCAGGGCAGTTACGAACACTGAA. The genes are TRBV2 and TRBJ1-1, with D hard to call. The missing CDR3 end, 3 residues past where the read stops, is filled in from the germline J gene. CDR1 is SNHLY and CDR2 is FYNNEI in the germline V gene. V was clipped by 6 bases and J by 1 base, with 9 bases between them. The CDR3 has 13 residues.

Concerning this clone: The read comes to an end 3 residues before the CDR3 does, leaving the germline J gene to fill in the end. The genes are TRBV20-1 and TRBJ1-5; maybe TRBD1 (6 bases). CDR1 is DFQATT, CDR2 SNEGSKA, per germline (reference sequence). This CDR3 region has 16 residues. V lost 0 bases, J lost 6 bases, and 18 bases lay in between. Incomplete CDR3 DNA: TGCAGTGCTAGAGATCGGAGAGGGGGGGGTGGTCAGCCC. It codes for CSARDRRGGGGQP. The CDR3 as a whole reads CSARDRRGGGGQPQHF.

On this clone: The sequenced fragment ends 3 residues before the CDR3 boundary, so the rest is inferred from the germline J gene. The V gene is TRBV5-1, the J gene TRBJ2-7; 12 bases align to TRBD1. CDR3 length: 14 amino acids. Germline values: CDR1 SGHRS, CDR2 YFSETQ. V lost 5 bases, J lost 5 bases, and 5 bases stayed unmatched. The DNA read from the CDR3 is TGCGCCAGCAGGGGGGGACAGGGGGCCCACGAG. Its translation is CASRGGQGAHE. In full, the CDR3 is CASRGGQGAHEQYF.

Comments on this clone: The read finishes 3 residues shy of the CDR3 end, and the germline J gene is used to complete it. V gene TRBV10-2 combines with J gene TRBJ1-1; a weak D match, TRBD1 (5 bases). The germline V and J ends were trimmed by 2 bases and 6 bases, with 10 bases remaining between them. The CDR3 has 13 residues. Germline V gene lookup returns CDR1 WSHSY and CDR2 SAAADI. The CDR3 reads CASSEVRASEAFF. The sequenced part of the CDR3 DNA is TGCGCCAGCAGTGAGGTCAGGGCGTCTGAA.

As to this clone: Sequencing ends 3 residues short of the CDR3 end; the germline J gene provides the rest. The chain has TRBV30 and TRBJ1-4; D is perhaps TRBD1 (5 bases). The CDR3 runs 16 residues. CDR1 and CDR2 from the germline V gene are GTSNPN and SVGIG (reference sequence). Trimming removed 3 bases from V and 0 bases from J, with 14 bases in between. The DNA read from the CDR3 is TGTGCCTGGAGCCGGAAGGGACTTTCAACTAATGAAAAA. It specifies CAWSRKGLSTNEK. The CDR3 in full is CAWSRKGLSTNEKLFF.

In regard to this clone: The read is 3 residues too short to cover the CDR3 end, so that end is filled in from the germline J gene. The chain is built from TRBV7-3 and TRBJ2-7; 7 nucleotides agree with TRBD2. V was clipped by 5 bases and J by 6 bases; unmatched bases: 10. This CDR3 spans 14 amino acids. Germline V CDR1 and CDR2: SGHTA, FQGTGA. This CDR3 is CASSIQPGGFEQYF. CDR3 bases read: TGTGCCAGCAGCATCCAACCCGGGGGGTTCGAG.